The 23 T cell receptor beta chains reported below all come from one sample, sequenced in a study of identical twins. A single record per CDR3 protein comes from TCRdb applying MiXCR to the 5' RACE reads. Found here are about 570,000 distinct CDR3 sequences, more than 9% of them singletons; the top ten hold under 3.5%. This same sample was also taken into another study, of yellow fever vaccine responses in identical twins.

The sequenced sample was PBMCs. The receptors were sampled from a woman younger than 30 in good health.

The sample holds a few counts of this clonotype. This chain joins TRBV7-9 and TRBJ2-5; 8 bases line up with TRBD2. The J segment lost 4 bases and the V segment lost 5 bases, leaving 12 bases of the junction unmatched. The germline V gene has CDR1 SEHNR and CDR2 FQNEAQ (reference sequence). The CDR3 consists of 16 residues. CDR3 sequence reads: CASSRPLGRARETQYF. CDR3 in DNA: TGTGCCAGCAGCCGACCTCTCGGGAGGGCCAGAGAGACCCAGTACTTC.

In this sample, this clonotype turned up many times. The rearrangement uses TRBV27 and TRBJ2-5; D is unclear. CDR1 and CDR2 (germline): MNHEY, SMNVEV (reference sequence). V lost 5 bases, J lost 0 bases, and 10 bases lay in between. The CDR3 spans 14 residues. The CDR3 sequence: CASSGGSYQETQYF. In DNA form, the CDR3 reads TGTGCCAGCAGTGGCGGTTCCTACCAAGAGACCCAGTACTTC.

This clonotype was seen only a few times. The genes are TRBV15 and TRBJ2-1; D ambiguous. Trimming stripped 6 bases from V and 7 bases from J, with 7 bases between. Germline values: CDR1 LNHNV, CDR2 YYDKDF (reference sequence). This CDR3 spans 11 amino acids. The CDR3 bases are TGTGCCACCAGGGGCTGGAATGAGCAGTTCTTC. This encodes CATRGWNEQFF.

This clonotype was observed a few times. The V and J genes are TRBV7-9 and TRBJ2-7; 7 bases map to TRBD2. There are 13 residues in the CDR3. J was trimmed by 10 bases and V by 5 bases; bases with no gene match: 11. Germline CDR1 is SEHNR and CDR2 is FQNEAQ (reference sequence). CDR3 nucleotide sequence: TGTGCCAGCAGCCCACCCCCCCCTAGCGGCCAGTACTTC. This gives the protein CASSPPPPSGQYF.

This clonotype was detected only a few times. The chain joins TRBV2 to TRBJ2-2; D gene ambiguous. Germline V gene lookup returns CDR1 SNHLY and CDR2 FYNNEI. This CDR3 comprises 12 residues. The V and J ends lost 4 bases and 5 bases respectively, with 5 bases between them. In DNA form, the CDR3 reads TGTGCCAGCAGTGCCGGAACCGGGGAGCTGTTTTTT. It encodes CASSAGTGELFF.

CDR3 sequence (DNA): TGTGCCAGCAGCCACCTAGACGCCTCCTACAATGAGCAGTTCTTC. Encoded protein: CASSHLDASYNEQFF. V gene TRBV3-1 combines with J gene TRBJ2-1; no clear D gene. This CDR3 spans 15 amino acids. The V and J ends lost 3 bases and 0 bases respectively, with 9 bases between them. From germline, CDR1 is LGHDT and CDR2 YNNKEL (reference sequence).

The J gene is TRBJ2-1, the V gene TRBV7-8; D is uncertain. This CDR3 spans 16 amino acids. From germline, CDR1 is SGHVS and CDR2 FQNEAQ. V lost 2 bases, J lost 0 bases, and 11 bases lay in between. The CDR3 loop is CASSLIPASSYNEQFF. CDR3 in DNA: TGTGCCAGCAGCTTAATTCCCGCAAGCTCCTACAATGAGCAGTTCTTC. Variable domain in full (rest from reference TRBV7-8 and TRBJ2-1): GAGVSQSPRYKVAKRGQDVALRCDPISGHVSLFWYQQALGQGPEFLTYFQNEAQLDKSGLPSDRFFAERPEGSVSTLKIQRTQQEDSAVYLCASSLIPASSYNEQFFGPGTRLTVL.

J is TRBJ2-1 and V is TRBV6-5, with 9 bases lining up with TRBD1. Germline CDR1 MNHEY, CDR2 SVGAGI. The CDR3 consists of 13 residues. The V and J ends lost 0 bases and 15 bases, in that order; junction bases with no gene match: 6. DNA for the CDR3: TGTGCCAGCAGTTACTCCTCCGGGACAGGGTTGTTCTTC. Amino acid sequence: CASSYSSGTGLFF.

V usage is TRBV2 and J usage is TRBJ2-1, with D possibly matching TRBD2 (5 bases). Germline V gene data show CDR1 as SNHLY and CDR2 as FYNNEI. Trimming left V 5 bases short and J 8 bases short, with 13 bases between. CDR3 length: 13 amino acids. Written as DNA, the CDR3 is TGTGCCAGCAGTCAGCGACCGAGGGATGAGCAGTTCTTC. Protein sequence: CASSQRPRDEQFF.

The chain combines TRBV12-3 or TRBV12-4 with TRBJ2-4, with D possibly matching TRBD2 (6 bases). V lost 2 bases to trimming and J lost 1 base, with 15 bases between them. This CDR3 comprises 17 residues. CDR3 sequence: CASSLRGGYTAKNIQYF. In DNA, the CDR3 is TGTGCCAGCAGTTTACGGGGAGGATATACGGCCAAAAACATTCAGTACTTC.

This chain connects TRBV7-9 to TRBJ2-7; D is undetermined. Deletions cut 0 bases from V and 2 bases from J, with 11 bases between. Germline-derived CDR1 and CDR2 are SEHNR and FQNEAQ (reference sequence). The CDR3 totals 15 residues. The CDR3 spells CASSLAGRPPYEQYF. The CDR3 DNA sequence: TGTGCCAGCAGCTTAGCTGGGCGCCCACCCTACGAGCAGTACTTC.

This clonotype has a handful of counts. The gene calls are TRBV5-1 and TRBJ1-2, with D perhaps matching TRBD1 (6 bases). In germline, CDR1 is SGHRS, CDR2 YFSETQ. This CDR3 is built from 16 residues. Trimming took off 6 bases at V and 6 bases at J, with 24 bases between the two ends. CDR3 bases: TGCGCCAGCAACCCGGGTTGGGGGGCGCCAGGAGATGGCTACACCTTC. Its translation: CASNPGWGAPGDGYTF. Using reference TRBV5-1 and TRBJ1-2 for the parts outside the CDR3, the full variable domain is KAGVTQTPRYLIKTRGQQVTLSCSPISGHRSVSWYQQTPGQGLQFLFEYFSETQRNKGNFPGRFSGRQFSNSRSEMNVSTLELGDSALYLCASNPGWGAPGDGYTFGSGTRLTVV.

This chain uses TRBV19 with TRBJ2-5; TRBD1 matches at 7 bases. CDR3 size: 12 residues. With 9 bases clipped from V and 4 bases from J, the junction kept 5 bases outside the gene matches. The germline gives CDR1 LNHDA, CDR2 SQIVND (reference sequence). DNA of the CDR3: TGTGCCAGCAAAGGGACAGTAGAGACCCAGTACTTC. This encodes CASKGTVETQYF.

V is TRBV6-5 and J is TRBJ2-3; tentatively, D is TRBD1 (5 bases). The V and J ends lost 3 bases and 3 bases respectively, with 13 bases between them. CDR1 is MNHEY, CDR2 SVGAGI, per germline. The CDR3 consists of 15 residues. The CDR3 loop reads CASSYGSRDTDTQYF. In DNA, the CDR3 is TGTGCCAGCAGTTATGGCTCCAGGGATACAGATACGCAGTATTTT.

The CDR3 loop reads CASSSSFSAIYGYTF. CDR3 DNA: TGTGCCAGCAGTTCCTCATTTAGTGCCATATATGGCTACACCTTC. The chain combines TRBV6-2 or TRBV6-3 with TRBJ1-2; D ambiguous. Trimming took 4 bases from V and 5 from J, leaving 17 bases between them. CDR3 length: 15 amino acids. Germline V gives CDR1 MNHEY, CDR2 SVGEGT.

J is TRBJ2-3 and V is TRBV30; D gene unclear. The CDR3 runs to 12 residues. Germline lookup yields CDR1 GTSNPN and CDR2 SVGIG (reference sequence). V was trimmed by 3 bases and J by 1 base, leaving 5 bases between them. CDR3 DNA sequence: TGTGCCTGGAGCCAGGGCACAGATACGCAGTATTTT. It is translated as CAWSQGTDTQYF.

The V call is TRBV29-1, the J call TRBJ2-3; no firm D call. This CDR3 is built from 15 residues. Germline values: CDR1 SQVTM, CDR2 ANQGSEA. Trimming removed 0 bases from V and 0 bases from J, with 10 bases in between. The CDR3 protein is CSVEDRRSSTDTQYF. CDR3 coding DNA: TGCAGCGTTGAAGACAGAAGGTCTAGCACAGATACGCAGTATTTT.

This clonotype was observed a few times. The chain couples TRBV23-1 to TRBJ2-6, with 9 bases aligning to TRBD1. TRBV23-1 belongs to the ORF category, with a function that is uncertain. CDR3 length: 18 amino acids. The junction had 13 bases not matched to a gene; V was cut back by 10 bases and J by 0 bases. CDR3 DNA: TGCGCCACAACTTACCGGGACAGGGATTTCTCTGGGGCCAACGTCCTGACTTTC. This codes for CATTYRDRDFSGANVLTF.

This clonotype was seen repeatedly, ten times or more. This chain links TRBV7-9 with TRBJ2-1; 9 nucleotides align to TRBD2. Germline-derived CDR1 and CDR2 are SEHNR and FQNEAQ (reference sequence). The CDR3 is 13 amino acids. V was clipped by 4 bases and J by 10 bases; unmatched bases: 5. In nucleotides, the CDR3 is TGTGCCAGCAGCTGGGGACTAGCACAGGAGCAGTTCTTC. Translated, it gives CASSWGLAQEQFF.

This clonotype was picked up a small number of times. V and J are TRBV10-3 and TRBJ2-1; TRBD2 matches at 12 bases. Trimming at V came to 7 bases and at J to 6 bases, leaving 4 bases not matched to a gene. The CDR3 extends over 14 amino acids. Germline V gene data show CDR1 as ENHRY and CDR2 as SYGVKD. The CDR3 reads CAITPSGRVNEQFF. The CDR3 DNA reads as TGTGCCATCACCCCTAGCGGGAGGGTCAATGAGCAGTTCTTC.

This clonotype was picked up a small number of times. This rearrangement joins TRBV6-5 to TRBJ2-7, with D possibly TRBD2 on 5 matching bases. V lost 2 bases to trimming and J lost 0 bases, with 11 bases between them. The CDR3 contains 15 residues. CDR1 MNHEY and CDR2 SVGAGI come from the germline V gene. The CDR3 reads CASSYRGIGSYEQYF. The CDR3, as DNA: TGTGCCAGCAGTTACCGGGGAATTGGCTCCTACGAGCAGTACTTC.

The rearrangement uses TRBV7-9 and TRBJ2-1; either TRBD1 or TRBD2 may fit D (5 bases each). Trimming shortened V by 5 bases and J by 6 bases, and 23 bases separated the two germline ends. CDR1 and CDR2 (germline): SEHNR, FQNEAQ (reference sequence). CDR3 size: 17 residues. DNA for the CDR3: TGTGCCAGCAGCCCCCCTCCGAGGGGTAGATGGGGCAATGAGCAGTTCTTC. It encodes CASSPPPRGRWGNEQFF.

The rearrangement joins TRBV2 to TRBJ2-7, with 9 bases aligning to TRBD2. Trimming at V came to 4 bases and at J to 7 bases, leaving 17 bases not matched to a gene. The germline V gene has CDR1 SNHLY and CDR2 FYNNEI. The CDR3 has 17 residues. Here the CDR3 DNA reads TGTGCCAGCAGTGGGATAGCGGGAGCCTTCTCTTCTTGGGAGCAGTACTTC. This gives the protein CASSGIAGAFSSWEQYF. Variable domain in full (rest from reference TRBV2 and TRBJ2-7): EPEVTQTPSHQVTQMGQEVILRCVPISNHLYFYWYRQILGQKVEFLVSFYNNEISEKSEIFDDQFSVERPDGSNFTLKIRSTKLEDSAMYFCASSGIAGAFSSWEQYFGPGTRLTVT.